This passage covers 8 T cell receptor beta chains from one sample sequenced in a study of sequential checkpoint blockade in melanoma. Method: immunoSEQ multiplex PCR; TCRdb's copy keeps in-frame clones and lacks some. The sample carries 10,000 to 15,000 clones, over 60% recorded once. Sample treatment: randomized to nivolumab then ipilimumab (arm A) or the reverse (arm B). The starting material was CD8+ T cells sorted from blood (inferred from file names), obtained from a patient given nivolumab and ipilimumab in sequence. All receptors derive from a human donor with melanoma.

V and J are TRBV11-2 and TRBJ1-1; D is uncertain. The germline V gene encodes CDR1 SGHAT and CDR2 FQNNGV. This CDR3 is 13 amino acids long. V was cut by 5 bases and J by 3 bases, with 10 bases left in between. Here the CDR3 DNA reads TGTGCCAGCAGCCGGGGTGTGGACACTGAAGCTTTCTTT. It codes for CASSRGVDTEAFF.

The chain is built from TRBV7-9 and TRBJ2-1, with TRBD2 matching 10 bases. The CDR3 is 15 residues long. Germline CDR1 and CDR2: SEHNR and FQNEAQ (reference sequence). Trimming removed 6 bases from V and 8 bases from J; junction bases left unmatched: 10. The CDR3 nucleotides are TGTGCCAGCAGATTCCTAGCGGGAGAATACGATGAGCAGTTCTTC. As protein: CASRFLAGEYDEQFF.

J is TRBJ1-2 and V is TRBV18; maybe TRBD1 (6 bases). The CDR3 covers 14 residues. V was cut by 2 bases and J by 6 bases, with 13 bases left in between. CDR1 is KGHSH and CDR2 is LQKENI in the germline V gene. The CDR3 here is CASSPELRGHGYTF. CDR3 nucleotides: TGTGCCAGCTCACCAGAACTCAGGGGCCATGGCTACACCTTC.

The chain uses TRBV4-1 and TRBJ1-5; D not certain. Germline lookup yields CDR1 MGHRA and CDR2 YSYEKL. The CDR3 extends over 15 amino acids. Trimming left V 1 base short and J 4 bases short, with 11 bases between. CDR3 protein: CASSQGAGLNQPQHF. For the CDR3, the DNA is TGCGCCAGCAGCCAAGGGGCAGGTTTAAATCAGCCCCAGCATTTT.

The chain has TRBV25-1 and TRBJ2-2, with 8 bases aligning to TRBD1. V lost 8 bases and J lost 5; bases outside the gene matches: 7. CDR3 length: 14 amino acids. CDR1 is MGHDK and CDR2 is SYGVNS in the germline V gene. In DNA form, the CDR3 reads TGTGCCAGCTCCCAGACAGGGGCGACCGGGGAGCTGTTTTTT. Its translation is CASSQTGATGELFF.

The chain combines TRBV6-6 with TRBJ1-2; D is ambiguous. CDR1 is MNHNY, CDR2 SVGAGI, per germline (reference sequence). This CDR3 contains 13 residues. Trimming pared 6 bases from V and 4 bases from J, leaving 12 bases between. CDR3: CASRESTLYGYTF. DNA of the CDR3: TGTGCCAGCAGAGAGTCCACCCTCTATGGCTACACCTTC.

The rearrangement joins TRBV7-9 to TRBJ2-2; D possibly corresponds to TRBD1 (6 bases). Germline V gene data show CDR1 as SEHNR and CDR2 as FQNEAQ (reference sequence). The CDR3 totals 16 residues. Between the trimmed V and J ends, which lost 5 bases and 6 bases, there was a span of 19 bases. CDR3 region: CASSPGTLPFSGELFF. DNA for the CDR3: TGTGCCAGCAGCCCCGGGACATTACCCTTTTCCGGGGAGCTGTTTTTT.

This clone has only a few counts. This chain connects TRBV11-2 to TRBJ2-1, with TRBD1 identical over 9 bases. V lost 2 bases and J lost 8; bases outside the gene matches: 7. This CDR3 spans 15 amino acids. From germline, CDR1 is SGHAT and CDR2 FQNNGV. The CDR3 here is CASSLTGGLVDEQFF. The DNA of the CDR3 is TGTGCCAGCAGCTTAACAGGGGGCTTAGTGGATGAGCAGTTCTTC.